Sequencing of this T cell receptor beta chain was carried out in a study of patients and donors after allogeneic stem cell transplantation. Germline CDR1 reads SGHVS; CDR2 reads FNYEAQ. The ends were cut back, 3 bases at V and 1 base at J, with 7 bases in the middle. This CDR3 comprises 14 residues. TCRdb independently ran MiXCR on the RT-PCR reads; one entry per CDR3 protein. The table shows about 410,000 distinct CDR3 sequences, with 16% occurring only once. The source material was blood, either unsorted or a sorted T cell fraction (not recorded which). This chain uses TRBV7-6 with TRBJ2-1; D not certain. The TCR sequence derives from a human donor who was either an allogeneic HSCT recipient or a stem cell or donor lymphocyte infusion donor (not recorded which). It is not recorded whose cells these are; they may come from a transplant donor. The CDR3 DNA follows: TGTGCCAGCAGCTTCGACGAGTCCTACAATGAGCAGTTCTTC. Its translation is CASSFDESYNEQFF.